This TCR beta chain was obtained from a study of cytomegalovirus exposure and HLA in healthy donors. The wider study: Of around 400 genotyped donors, 81% grouped in the Caucasian-associated ancestry cluster.

Germline CDR1 MDHEN, CDR2 SYDVKM. CDR3 length: 14 residues. Trimming removed 2 bases from V and 6 bases from J, with 14 bases in between. About this clone itself: What it recognizes is unknown.

General study points: Reportedly, cytomegalovirus status was diagnosed with high sensitivity and specificity.

Primers for the PCR totalled 60 Vbeta and 13 Jbeta. Only in-frame clones appear in the TCRdb table, and some are missing; sequencing was by immunoSEQ multiplex PCR. The table records under 200,000 clones, around 74% of them present only once. Source material: PBMCs. The clonotype was recovered from a female donor in good health and CMV-seronegative. J is TRBJ2-7 and V is TRBV28; D might be TRBD2 (7 bases). CDR3 bases: TGTGCCAGCAGTTTAAGGGGGGGATTTCGCGAGCAGTACTTC. Translating it yields CASSLRGGFREQYF.